The 3 T cell receptor beta chains listed next were all sequenced from one sample in a study of molecular identifiers for immune sequencing clone quantification. One entry per CDR3 protein, called by TCRdb with MiXCR from the PCR reads. The sample carries about half a million distinct CDR3 sequences, 25% recorded once. The sequencing input was naive CD8+ T cells from blood, with Jurkat cell RNA spiked in. Subset in this sample: FACS-sorted CD8+CD4-CCR7+CD45RA+ naive T cells. These receptors were obtained from a human donor in good health. Some libraries in this study had Jurkat cell RNA spiked in.

The rearrangement uses TRBV7-9 and TRBJ1-1; 8 positions match TRBD1. CDR3 length: 17 amino acids. Germline V gene lookup returns CDR1 SEHNR and CDR2 FQNEAQ (reference sequence). Unmatched junction bases numbered 10, after V lost 4 bases and J lost 0 bases. In DNA form, the CDR3 reads TGTGCCAGCAGCTCTCCCCAGGCAGGGGGCTTGAACACTGAAGCTTTCTTT. Its translation: CASSSPQAGGLNTEAFF.

In this sample, this clonotype turned up a few times. J is TRBJ2-7 and V is TRBV5-1; D possibly matches TRBD1 or TRBD2 (5 bases each). CDR1 is SGHRS and CDR2 is YFSETQ in the germline V gene. This CDR3 is built from 14 residues. The ends were cut back, 3 bases at V and 5 bases at J, with 15 bases in the middle. CDR3 residues: CASSSPGPFDEQYF. The CDR3 DNA is TGCGCCAGCAGCTCGCCGGGACCATTTGACGAGCAGTACTTC. The full variable domain, in which reference TRBV5-1 and TRBJ2-7 provide the parts outside the CDR3, is KAGVTQTPRYLIKTRGQQVTLSCSPISGHRSVSWYQQTPGQGLQFLFEYFSETQRNKGNFPGRFSGRQFSNSRSEMNVSTLELGDSALYLCASSSPGPFDEQYFGPGTRLTVT.

This clonotype was seen a few times. This sequence may be a read error, since a much larger clone differs from it by one base. This rearrangement joins TRBV30 to TRBJ2-1, with no clear D. The CDR3 is 10 amino acids. From germline, CDR1 is GTSNPN and CDR2 SVGIG (reference sequence). CDR3 residues: CAWSNNEQSF. CDR3 in DNA: TGTGCCTGGAGTAACAATGAGCAGTCCTTC.